Reported below is one T cell receptor beta chain. Its target antigen remains unknown. One base away there is no much larger clone; base qualities are not given. Library generation was performed with RT-PCR. TCRdb records NextSeq 550 as the sequencer. TCRdb applied fastp at Q25 and MiXCR to the public reads, then kept only in-frame beta chains. Each CDR3 protein gets just one entry, which takes the most common genes and DNA from the rows behind it. In all, the sample holds under 200,000 distinct CDR3 sequences, and roughly 30% of those were seen once. The top ten clones comprise around 3.3% of the sample. These data originate in a study of patients and donors after allogeneic stem cell transplantation (dated by TCRdb to 2018 to 2021). The junction carries 10 bases between V and J, which are trimmed by 1 base and 0 bases respectively. Based on the germline V gene, the CDR1 and CDR2 sequences are SGHVS and FNYEAQ. The CDR3 holds 16 amino acids from the cysteine to the phenylalanine. Kept here is only the CDR3 DNA, which spans 48 bases and is read in frame from base 1.

The chain uses TRBV7-6 and TRBJ2-1, with the D gene uncertain. The specimen sequenced was blood, either unsorted or a sorted T cell fraction (not recorded which). The TCR comes from a human donor who was either an allogeneic HSCT recipient or a stem cell or donor lymphocyte infusion donor (not recorded which). It is not recorded whose cells these are; they may come from a transplant donor. CDR3 region: CASSLEPVSSYNEQFF. The DNA sequence is given as TGTGCCAGCAGCTTAGAACCTGTGAGCTCCTACAATGAGCAGTTCTTC.